This T cell receptor beta chain stems from a study of a mutant IDH1 vaccine in newly diagnosed glioma. Libraries were prepared by immunoSEQ multiplex PCR; TCRdb keeps only in-frame clonotypes and omits some of them. The table lists roughly 60,000 clones, 84% of them singletons. To note about this clone: What it binds is not known.

CDR3 length: 18 amino acids. The V and J ends lost 3 bases and 10 bases, in that order; junction bases with no gene match: 23. Germline-derived CDR1 and CDR2 are SGHNT and YYREEE (reference sequence). The sample's time point: week 11, during vaccination. Doses comprised 300 ug of mutant IDH1 20-mer peptide each, plus topical imiquimod. The sample was PBMCs, taken from a glioma patient whose treatment included an IDH1 peptide vaccine. The source is a man aged 25-45 years with glioma. The V and J genes are TRBV5-4 and TRBJ2-7, with 9 bases that match TRBD2. The CDR3 DNA reads TGTGCCAGCAGCTGGGGTCGTAGGAGCGGGGGGACCTCGAATTTCCAGTACTTC. Residues: CASSWGRRSGGTSNFQYF.